The T cell receptor (beta chain) under discussion was sequenced for a study of OX40 agonist ivuxolimab in advanced cancers. Generated by immunoSEQ multiplex PCR, the TCRdb table keeps only in-frame clones and is missing some. The sample contains some 13,000 clones, around 87% of which appear only once. Trimming shortened V by 3 bases and J by 3 bases, and 14 bases separated the two germline ends. Germline V gene lookup returns CDR1 LNHDA and CDR2 SQIVND (reference sequence). The CDR3 covers 16 residues. This sequence originates from an adult with an advanced solid tumor such as melanoma, head and neck, liver or kidney cancer. The chain has TRBV19 and TRBJ2-2, with D hard to call. The source was CD4+ or CD8+ T cells sorted from blood, collected in a trial of the OX40 agonist ivuxolimab. The chain's CDR3 is CASSMDLFSYTGELFF. The CDR3 DNA is TGTGCCAGTAGTATGGATTTGTTCAGCTACACCGGGGAGCTGTTTTTT.